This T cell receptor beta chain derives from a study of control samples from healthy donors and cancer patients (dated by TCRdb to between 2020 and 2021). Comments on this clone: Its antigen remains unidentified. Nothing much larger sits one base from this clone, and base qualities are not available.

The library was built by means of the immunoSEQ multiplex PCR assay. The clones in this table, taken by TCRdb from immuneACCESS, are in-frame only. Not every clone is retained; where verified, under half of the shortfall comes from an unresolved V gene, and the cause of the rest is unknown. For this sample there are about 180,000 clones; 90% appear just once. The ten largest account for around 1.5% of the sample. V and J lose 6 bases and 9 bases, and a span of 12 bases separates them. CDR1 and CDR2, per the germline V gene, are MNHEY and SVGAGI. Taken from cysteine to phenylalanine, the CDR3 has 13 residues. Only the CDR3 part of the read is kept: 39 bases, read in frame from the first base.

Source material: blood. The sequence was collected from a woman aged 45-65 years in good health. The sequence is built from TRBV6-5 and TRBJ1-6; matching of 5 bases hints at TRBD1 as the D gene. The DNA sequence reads TGTGCCAGCAGAGACGGCGGGGGTTCACCCCTCCACTTT. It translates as CASRDGGGSPLHF.